The rows below give T cell receptor beta chains drawn from one sample of a study of regulatory T cells in long-lasting Graves disease. One entry per CDR3 protein, called by TCRdb with MiXCR from the multiplex PCR reads. Here the sample spans just over 600,000 distinct CDR3 sequences, roughly 15% being singletons. These data also formed part of another study, on T cells in Graves' hyperthyroidism and ophthalmopathy.

Source: peripheral blood mononuclear cells (PBMCs), taken at new diagnosis, from a patient treated with antithyroid drugs. Receptor source: a woman younger than 45 with Graves disease. CDR3s include the opening cysteine and the closing phenylalanine or tryptophan. The D gene is left open where the match is weak. For some rows the clone size is stated as once, few or many, or as a class when expanded; others skip it.

D gene	clone size	V gene	J gene	CDR3 DNA	CDR3 protein
TRBD1	many	TRBV6-9	TRBJ1-2	TGTGCCAGCAGTTTTACAGGGGGCGCGGCTGGCTACACCTTC	CASSFTGGAAGYTF
TRBD1	.	TRBV10-3	TRBJ1-3	TGTGCCATCAGTGACCCGAGGACAGGGTCTGGAAACACCATATATTTT	CAISDPRTGSGNTIYF
.	.	TRBV20-1	TRBJ2-3	TGCAGTGCTACCAGGATTTTACCCGCTACAGATACGCAGTATTTT	CSATRILPATDTQYF
.	many	TRBV29-1	TRBJ2-2	TGCAGCGTTTTGGCGGAGAACACCGGGGAGCTGTTTTTT	CSVLAENTGELFF
.	many	TRBV20-1	TRBJ2-5	TGCAGTGCCCCGCTGGTCCCCAGCCAGACCCAGTACTTC	CSAPLVPSQTQYF
.	.	TRBV9	TRBJ2-1	TGTGCCAGCAGCGTAGGCAGGGGCGGATACAATGAGCAGTTCTTC	CASSVGRGGYNEQFF
TRBD1	.	TRBV2	TRBJ1-2	TGTGCCAGCAGTGGCCACGCAGGGGGGGGTGGCTACACCTTC	CASSGHAGGGGYTF
TRBD2	many	TRBV6-1	TRBJ2-1	TGTGCCAGCTCGGGACTAGCGGGAAGTTCCTCCTACAATGAGCAGTTCTTC	CASSGLAGSSSYNEQFF
.	once	TRBV9	TRBJ2-1	TGTGCCAGCAGCGTAGAGGGATCCTACAATGAGCAGTTCTTC	CASSVEGSYNEQFF
.	many	TRBV6-2/TRBV6-3	TRBJ2-3	TGTGCCAGCACTAGAGAGGTGGGCACAGATACGCAGTATTTT	CASTREVGTDTQYF
.	few	TRBV27	TRBJ1-6	TGTGCCAGCAGTCAATGGGACGGACGGGGGTCACCCCTCCACTTT	CASSQWDGRGSPLHF
.	few	TRBV9	TRBJ1-1	TGTGCCAGCAGCGTCGGGTGGCTGAACACTGAAGCTTTCTTT	CASSVGWLNTEAFF
.	.	TRBV12-3/TRBV12-4	TRBJ2-4	TGTGCCAGCAGTCCATCGGTGGGGTTAGCCAAAAACATTCAGTACTTC	CASSPSVGLAKNIQYF
TRBD1	many	TRBV28	TRBJ1-1	TGTGCCAGCAGTCTCGGACAGGGCTTGAACACTGAAGCTTTCTTT	CASSLGQGLNTEAFF
.	.	TRBV6-5	TRBJ1-4	TGTGCCAGCAGTTACACAAAATTCAGGGGAACTAATGAAAAACTGTTTTTT	CASSYTKFRGTNEKLFF
TRBD1	.	TRBV2	TRBJ2-6	TGTGCCAGCAGGGTAGACAGGGTTGGGGCCAACGTCCTGACTTTC	CASRVDRVGANVLTF
TRBD2	many	TRBV11-2	TRBJ2-5	TGTGCCAGCAGCCGTAGCGGGATCCAAGAGACCCAGTACTTC	CASSRSGIQETQYF
TRBD1	few	TRBV27	TRBJ1-6	TGTGCCAGCAGTCCGGGTCGACAGGGGTATTCACCCCTCCACTTT	CASSPGRQGYSPLHF
TRBD1	many	TRBV20-1	TRBJ2-5	TGCAGTGCCCGTACAGGGGGGACCCAGTACTTC	CSARTGGTQYF
.	.	TRBV20-1	TRBJ2-2	TGCAGTGCTAGGCCTACAGGGAGGGGAGGGAACACCGGGGAGCTGTTTTTT	CSARPTGRGGNTGELFF